Listed here are 16 T cell receptor beta chains from one sample, sequenced in a study of identical twins. Each CDR3 protein is one row after TCRdb ran MiXCR on the 5' RACE reads. This sample has about 1.7 million distinct CDR3 sequences, with around 33% found just once. Sequencing input: cord blood. These receptors all stem from a newborn girl in good health.

The CDR3 region is CASSIRLARQYF. CDR3 nucleotides: TGTGCCAGCAGCATCCGACTAGCGAGGCAGTACTTC. V usage is TRBV14 and J usage is TRBJ2-5; 8 bases are shared with TRBD2. Trimming at V came to 5 bases and at J to 11 bases, leaving 7 bases not matched to a gene. The CDR3 is 12 amino acids. CDR1 is SGHDN, CDR2 FVKESK, per germline.

The chain links TRBV5-1 to TRBJ2-1; unclear D gene. The ends were cut back, 6 bases at V and 6 bases at J, with 16 bases in the middle. The CDR3 contains 14 residues. Germline CDR1 reads SGHRS; CDR2 reads YFSETQ. CDR3 DNA: TGCGCCAGCATCTTTTCATCGGGCTCCAATGAGCAGTTCTTC. Its protein is CASIFSSGSNEQFF.

The chain recombines TRBV11-2 with TRBJ1-1; tentative D call: TRBD1 (5 bases). V was cut by 3 bases and J by 6 bases, with 20 bases left in between. The V gene's germline CDR1 is SGHAT and CDR2 FQNNGV. The CDR3 is 16 residues long. The CDR3 protein is CASSFGGVWGTPEAFF. Here the CDR3 DNA reads TGTGCCAGCAGCTTCGGAGGGGTGTGGGGAACACCTGAAGCTTTCTTT.

The chain uses TRBV11-2 and TRBJ2-7; 8 bases line up with TRBD1. With 0 bases clipped from V and 2 bases from J, the junction kept 3 bases outside the gene matches. The germline V gene encodes CDR1 SGHAT and CDR2 FQNNGV. This CDR3 comprises 15 residues. In DNA form, the CDR3 reads TGTGCCAGCAGCTTAGATCCGGGACAGGCCTACGAGCAGTACTTC. This sequence encodes CASSLDPGQAYEQYF. Supplemented by reference TRBV11-2 and TRBJ2-7, the full variable domain reads EAGVAQSPRYKIIEKRQSVAFWCNPISGHATLYWYQQILGQGPKLLIQFQNNGVVDDSQLPKDRFSAERLKGVDSTLKIQPAKLEDSAVYLCASSLDPGQAYEQYFGPGTRLTVT.

In its sample, this clonotype was seen a few times. CDR3 residues: CASSVTGGGRAYNEQFF. The CDR3 DNA follows: TGTGCCAGCAGTGTGACCGGGGGCGGGAGGGCCTACAATGAGCAGTTCTTC. V usage is TRBV28 and J usage is TRBJ2-1, with 9 bases lining up with TRBD2. From germline, CDR1 is MDHEN and CDR2 SYDVKM. Trimming cost V 5 bases and J 2 bases; bases outside gene matches: 10. The CDR3 sequence is 17 residues long.

This clonotype was found a few times. The V gene is TRBV20-1, the J gene TRBJ2-5; D possibly uses TRBD1 or TRBD2 (6 bases each). The CDR3 contains 14 residues. V lost 4 bases and J lost 3, with 15 bases in between. Germline V gives CDR1 DFQATT, CDR2 SNEGSKA (reference sequence). CDR3 DNA sequence: TGCAGTGCTAATCGACCCGGGGGCAAAGAGACCCAGTACTTC. It is translated as CSANRPGGKETQYF.

The chain uses TRBV27 and TRBJ2-3; either TRBD1 or TRBD2 may fit D (5 bases each). The CDR3 sequence is 15 residues long. CDR1 is MNHEY, CDR2 SMNVEV, per germline (reference sequence). Trimming cost V 1 base and J 6 bases, with 14 bases left between them. CDR3 region: CASSLLAQGGDTQYF. Written as DNA, the CDR3 is TGTGCCAGCAGTTTATTGGCCCAGGGCGGGGATACGCAGTATTTT.

In its sample, this clonotype was seen a few times. J is TRBJ2-7 and V is TRBV6-5; 9 positions match TRBD1. With V trimmed by 2 bases and J by 6 bases, 5 bases remained unmatched. The CDR3 contains 14 residues. CDR1 and CDR2 from the germline V gene are MNHEY and SVGAGI. CDR3 bases: TGTGCCAGCAGTTACCGGACAGGGGTTGGCGAGCAGTACTTC. Translated, it gives CASSYRTGVGEQYF.

The sample holds a few counts of this clonotype. The CDR3 nucleotides are TGCGCCAGCAGCGAGGCTAGCGGGAGTCGGAATGAGCAGTTCTTC. Residues: CASSEASGSRNEQFF. This chain connects TRBV5-1 to TRBJ2-1; 10 positions match TRBD2. Germline V CDR1 and CDR2: SGHRS, YFSETQ. The junction had 8 bases not matched to a gene; V was cut back by 4 bases and J by 7 bases. The CDR3 sequence is 15 residues long.

This chain joins TRBV27 and TRBJ1-2; D call uncertain. The V gene's germline CDR1 is MNHEY and CDR2 SMNVEV (reference sequence). CDR3 length equals 16 residues. The V gene lost 6 bases and the J gene lost 4 bases, with 21 bases spanning the gap. The CDR3 is CASSIEPGFFGYGYTF. For the CDR3, the DNA is TGTGCCAGCAGCATCGAACCGGGGTTCTTTGGCTATGGCTACACCTTC.

The genes are TRBV6-5 and TRBJ2-1; D is perhaps TRBD2 (6 bases). The DNA end is a closer match to TRBJ2-7, so the J assignment may be wrong. Germline loops: CDR1 MNHEY, CDR2 SVGAGI. The CDR3 is made up of 16 amino acids. In DNA form, the CDR3 reads TGTGCCAGCAGTTACTCGATGCCGGGAGCCTACAATGAGCAGTACTTC. This sequence encodes CASSYSMPGAYNEQYF.

The J gene is TRBJ2-1, the V gene TRBV9, with TRBD2 matching over 11 bases. The CDR3 has 17 residues. After removal of 3 bases from V and 7 bases from J, the junction contained 12 bases not matched to a gene. Germline CDR1 reads SGDLS; CDR2 reads YYNGEE. This chain's CDR3 is CASSGPHSGGAVNEQFF. Written as DNA, the CDR3 is TGTGCCAGCAGCGGACCCCATAGCGGGGGGGCCGTAAATGAGCAGTTCTTC.

The chain employs TRBV6-1 and TRBJ1-2, with D uncertain. The CDR3 has 15 amino acids. The germline CDR1 and CDR2 sequences are MNHNS and SASEGT. Trimming took 8 bases from V and 8 from J, leaving 24 bases between them. CDR3 DNA sequence: TGTGCCAGCGTCAACCGGAGGGAAATTCTGCGGGGCTACACCTTC. This gives the protein CASVNRREILRGYTF.

This clonotype has a handful of counts. The rearrangement joins TRBV6-5 to TRBJ2-4; 8 bases match TRBD1. CDR1 is MNHEY, CDR2 SVGAGI, per germline. The CDR3 contains 20 residues. The V and J ends lost 3 bases and 2 bases, in that order; junction bases with no gene match: 18. The CDR3 nucleotides are TGTGCCAGCAGTTATCCCGAGGTCCCCAGGACAGGGTCGTCCAAAAACATTCAGTACTTC. Its protein product is CASSYPEVPRTGSSKNIQYF.

A few counts support this clonotype. The chain joins TRBV5-6 to TRBJ2-3; D is ambiguous. This CDR3 comprises 15 residues. Trimming removed 0 bases at V and 1 base at J, with 9 bases between. In germline, CDR1 is SGHDT, CDR2 YYEEEE. CDR3 loop: CASSLGPFGTDTQYF. The CDR3 DNA is TGTGCCAGCAGCTTGGGACCCTTCGGCACAGATACGCAGTATTTT.

This chain uses TRBV10-3 with TRBJ2-7; 8 nucleotides match TRBD2. This CDR3 has 14 residues. Looked up from germline, CDR1 is ENHRY and CDR2 is SYGVKD. Trimming cost V 6 bases and J 5 bases; bases outside gene matches: 9. CDR3 region: CAISPGTSFHEQYF. The CDR3 DNA reads as TGTGCCATCAGCCCCGGGACTAGTTTCCACGAGCAGTACTTC.